A selection of T cell receptor beta chains follows, all from one sample in a study of regulatory T cells in long-lasting Graves disease. TCRdb re-called the multiplex PCR reads through MiXCR, storing one row per CDR3 protein. The sample lists roughly 530,000 distinct CDR3 sequences, about 16% occurring once. The same sample was also studied in work on T cells in Graves' hyperthyroidism and ophthalmopathy.

The source material was peripheral blood mononuclear cells (PBMCs), sampled at new diagnosis, from a patient treated with antithyroid drugs. These receptors were obtained from a woman aged 35-65 years with Graves disease. CDR3s include the opening cysteine and the closing phenylalanine or tryptophan. Fields, in order: J gene, D gene, clone size, V gene, CDR3 DNA, CDR3 protein. The D gene is left open where the match is weak. Size is stated for part of the rows, as once, few or many counts, or as a class when the clone is expanded.

j_gene: TRBJ2-7
d_gene: .
abundance: .
v_gene: TRBV30
CDR3nt: TGTGCCTGGAGCCCGGTCGGACGGAACTCCTACGAGCAGTACTTC
CDR3aa: CAWSPVGRNSYEQYF

j_gene: TRBJ1-4
d_gene: .
abundance: .
v_gene: TRBV7-8
CDR3nt: TGTGCCAGCAGCTTGGGCGGGACTCTAAATGAAAAACTGTTTTTT
CDR3aa: CASSLGGTLNEKLFF

j_gene: TRBJ2-1
d_gene: TRBD2
abundance: .
v_gene: TRBV12-3/TRBV12-4
CDR3nt: TGTGCCAGCAGTTTACCTACTAGCGATGAGCAGTTCTTC
CDR3aa: CASSLPTSDEQFF

j_gene: TRBJ2-3
d_gene: TRBD1
abundance: many
v_gene: TRBV20-1
CDR3nt: TGCAGTGCCAGACAGGGGAGCACAGATACGCAGTATTTT
CDR3aa: CSARQGSTDTQYF

j_gene: TRBJ2-1
d_gene: TRBD1
abundance: .
v_gene: TRBV7-9
CDR3nt: TGTGCCAGCAGCTTAGGGGACAGGGGCAATGAGCAGTTCTTC
CDR3aa: CASSLGDRGNEQFF

j_gene: TRBJ2-3
d_gene: .
abundance: many
v_gene: TRBV7-8
CDR3nt: TGTGCCAGCAGCTTTTCGACGGACACAGATACGCAGTATTTT
CDR3aa: CASSFSTDTDTQYF

j_gene: TRBJ2-3
d_gene: .
abundance: many
v_gene: TRBV7-3
CDR3nt: TGTGCCAGCAGCCAACAGGCGGCGGGCACAGATACGCAGTATTTT
CDR3aa: CASSQQAAGTDTQYF

j_gene: TRBJ2-7
d_gene: .
abundance: many
v_gene: TRBV12-3/TRBV12-4
CDR3nt: TGTGCCAGCAGTTTAATTGGCAGCGCGAAAAACGAGCAGTACTTC
CDR3aa: CASSLIGSAKNEQYF

j_gene: TRBJ1-4
d_gene: TRBD1
abundance: .
v_gene: TRBV19
CDR3nt: TGTGCCAGTACCGCGACAGGGAATGAAAAACTGTTTTTT
CDR3aa: CASTATGNEKLFF

j_gene: TRBJ1-2
d_gene: .
abundance: many
v_gene: TRBV15
CDR3nt: TGTGCCACCAGCAGAGTGGGGGACACGGACGTCTATGGCTACACCTTC
CDR3aa: CATSRVGDTDVYGYTF

j_gene: TRBJ2-7
d_gene: TRBD1
abundance: .
v_gene: TRBV18
CDR3nt: TGTGCCAGCTCACCCCGGACAGGCGTCTACGAGCAGTACTTC
CDR3aa: CASSPRTGVYEQYF

j_gene: TRBJ2-2
d_gene: TRBD2
abundance: .
v_gene: TRBV5-1
CDR3nt: TGCGCCAGCAGCGGAAGACTAGCGGGGGGAACAACCGGGGAGCTGTTTTTT
CDR3aa: CASSGRLAGGTTGELFF

j_gene: TRBJ2-2
d_gene: TRBD1
abundance: many
v_gene: TRBV5-4
CDR3nt: TGTGCCAGCAGCCAAGGACAGGGCAGGTACACCGGGGAGCTGTTTTTT
CDR3aa: CASSQGQGRYTGELFF

j_gene: TRBJ2-2
d_gene: .
abundance: many
v_gene: TRBV7-2
CDR3nt: TGTGCCAGCAGCCCACAGGAGGGGGTTAAGGGCGGGGAGCTGTTTTTT
CDR3aa: CASSPQEGVKGGELFF

j_gene: TRBJ2-7
d_gene: .
abundance: .
v_gene: TRBV6-5
CDR3nt: TGTGCCAGCAGTTACTCGGGGCTCCAGTACTTC
CDR3aa: CASSYSGLQYF

j_gene: TRBJ1-2
d_gene: TRBD1
abundance: .
v_gene: TRBV3-1
CDR3nt: TGTGCCAGCAGCTCGCAACAGGGGTCAAGATACACCTTC
CDR3aa: CASSSQQGSRYTF

j_gene: TRBJ2-7
d_gene: .
abundance: many
v_gene: TRBV2
CDR3nt: TGTGCCAGCAGTGATGAGACAGACTCCTACGAGCAGTACTTC
CDR3aa: CASSDETDSYEQYF

j_gene: TRBJ2-7
d_gene: .
abundance: many
v_gene: TRBV11-2
CDR3nt: TGTGCCAGCAGCTTAGGATCGGGAACCTACGAGCAGTACTTC
CDR3aa: CASSLGSGTYEQYF

j_gene: TRBJ1-2
d_gene: .
abundance: many
v_gene: TRBV24-1
CDR3nt: TGTGCCACCAGTGATTCGGGCAGATACTATGGCTACACCTTC
CDR3aa: CATSDSGRYYGYTF

j_gene: TRBJ2-3
d_gene: TRBD2
abundance: many
v_gene: TRBV2
CDR3nt: TGTGCCAGCAGTGCCCGGACTAGCGGGGGGGGTACGCAGTATTTT
CDR3aa: CASSARTSGGGTQYF